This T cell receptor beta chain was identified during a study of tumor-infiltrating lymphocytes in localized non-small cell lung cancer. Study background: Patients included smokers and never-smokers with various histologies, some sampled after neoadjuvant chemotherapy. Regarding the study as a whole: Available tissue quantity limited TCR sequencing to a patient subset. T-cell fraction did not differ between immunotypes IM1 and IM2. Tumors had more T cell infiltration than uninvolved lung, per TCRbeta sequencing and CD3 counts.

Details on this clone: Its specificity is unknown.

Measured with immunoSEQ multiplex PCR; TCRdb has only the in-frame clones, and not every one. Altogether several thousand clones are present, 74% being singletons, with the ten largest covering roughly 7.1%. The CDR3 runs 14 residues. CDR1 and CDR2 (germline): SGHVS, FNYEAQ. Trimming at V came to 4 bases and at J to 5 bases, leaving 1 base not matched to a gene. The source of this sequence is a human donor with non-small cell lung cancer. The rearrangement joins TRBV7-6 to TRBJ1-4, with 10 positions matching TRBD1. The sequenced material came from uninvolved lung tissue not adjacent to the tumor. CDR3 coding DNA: TGTGCCAGCAGCTGGACAGGGGGAAATGAAAAACTGTTTTTT. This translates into CASSWTGGNEKLFF.